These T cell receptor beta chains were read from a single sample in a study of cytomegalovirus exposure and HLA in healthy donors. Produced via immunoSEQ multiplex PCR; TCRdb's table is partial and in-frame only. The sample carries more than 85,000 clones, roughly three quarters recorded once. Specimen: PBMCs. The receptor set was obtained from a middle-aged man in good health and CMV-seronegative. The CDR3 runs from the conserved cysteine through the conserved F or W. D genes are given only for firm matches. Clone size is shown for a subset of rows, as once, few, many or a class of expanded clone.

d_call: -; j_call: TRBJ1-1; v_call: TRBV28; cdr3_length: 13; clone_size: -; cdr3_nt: TGTGCCAGCAGTTTGGACTCCTCATTCCAAGCTTTCTTT; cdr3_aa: CASSLDSSFQAFF
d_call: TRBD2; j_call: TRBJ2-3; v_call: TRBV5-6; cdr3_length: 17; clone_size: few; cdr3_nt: TGTGCCAGCAGTTTTCGGCCGGGGGGGCGCAACACAGATACGCAGTATTTT; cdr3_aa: CASSFRPGGRNTDTQYF
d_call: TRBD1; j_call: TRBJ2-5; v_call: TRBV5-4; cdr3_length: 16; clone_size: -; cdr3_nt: TGTGCCAGCAGGGGGACCGACAGGGGGCCCCAAGAGACCCAGTACTTC; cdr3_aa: CASRGTDRGPQETQYF
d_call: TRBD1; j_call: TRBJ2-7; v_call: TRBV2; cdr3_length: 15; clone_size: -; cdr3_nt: TGTGCCAGCCGCCCACCAGGGACAGGGATGGGGGAGCAGTACTTC; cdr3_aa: CASRPPGTGMGEQYF
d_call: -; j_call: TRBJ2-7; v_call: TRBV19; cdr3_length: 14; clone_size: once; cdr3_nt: TGTGCCAGTAGCCTTTTGGGCTCTACCTACGAGCAGTACTTC; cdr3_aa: CASSLLGSTYEQYF
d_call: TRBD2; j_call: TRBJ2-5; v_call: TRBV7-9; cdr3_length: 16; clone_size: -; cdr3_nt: TGTGCCAGCAGCCCCCCCGGGACTAGTGTATGGGAGACCCAGTACTTC; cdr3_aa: CASSPPGTSVWETQYF
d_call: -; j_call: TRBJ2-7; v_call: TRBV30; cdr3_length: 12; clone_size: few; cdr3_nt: TGTGCCTGGACACGGACAGTCTACGAGCAGTACTTC; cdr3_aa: CAWTRTVYEQYF
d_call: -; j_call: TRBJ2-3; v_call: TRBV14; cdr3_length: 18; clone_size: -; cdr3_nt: TGTGCCAGCAGCCAAGTATCAGATAGCTCGAGTGGAACAGATACGCAGTATTTT; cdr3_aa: CASSQVSDSSSGTDTQYF
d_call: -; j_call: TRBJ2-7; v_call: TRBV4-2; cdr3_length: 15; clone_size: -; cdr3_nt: TGTGCCAGCAGCCTGGAGGACTATTACTCCTACGAGCAGTACTTC; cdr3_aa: CASSLEDYYSYEQYF
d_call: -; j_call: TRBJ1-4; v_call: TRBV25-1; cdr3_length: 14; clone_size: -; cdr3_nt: TGTGCCAGCAGAGGAGGGTCAACTAATGAAAAACTGTTTTTT; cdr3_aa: CASRGGSTNEKLFF
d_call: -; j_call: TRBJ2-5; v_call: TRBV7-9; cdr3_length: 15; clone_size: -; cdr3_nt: TGTGCCAGCAGCCCCGTAATACAGATCCAAGAGACCCAGTACTTC; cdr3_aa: CASSPVIQIQETQYF
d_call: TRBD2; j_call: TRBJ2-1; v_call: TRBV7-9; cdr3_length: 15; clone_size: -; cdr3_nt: TGTGCCAGCAGCCCAGGGACTAGCGTGTACAATGAGCAGTTCTTC; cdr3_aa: CASSPGTSVYNEQFF
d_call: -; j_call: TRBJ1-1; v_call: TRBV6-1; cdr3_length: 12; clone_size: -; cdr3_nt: TGTGCCAGCAGTGGGACAGCTAATGAAGCTTTCTTT; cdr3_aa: CASSGTANEAFF
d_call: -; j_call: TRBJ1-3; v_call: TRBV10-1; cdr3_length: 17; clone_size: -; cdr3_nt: TGCGCCAGCAACCCCATAAGGGGAACAGGGAAGGGAAACACCATATATTTT; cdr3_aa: CASNPIRGTGKGNTIYF
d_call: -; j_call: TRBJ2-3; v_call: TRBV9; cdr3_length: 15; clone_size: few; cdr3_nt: TGTGCCAGCAGCCCCCGGACTGGGCCAACAGATACGCAGTATTTT; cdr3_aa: CASSPRTGPTDTQYF
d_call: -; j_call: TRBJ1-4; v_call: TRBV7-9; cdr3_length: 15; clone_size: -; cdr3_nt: TGTGCCAGCAGGAATCCAGGGGCGTCGGATGAAAAACTGTTTTTT; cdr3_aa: CASRNPGASDEKLFF
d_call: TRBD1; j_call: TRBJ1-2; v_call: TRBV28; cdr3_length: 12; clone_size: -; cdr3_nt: TGTGCCAGCAGTTCCGGACAGGGAGGCTACACCTTC; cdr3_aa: CASSSGQGGYTF
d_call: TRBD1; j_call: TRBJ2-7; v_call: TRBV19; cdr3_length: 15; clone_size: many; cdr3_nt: TGTGCCAGTACCCAAGGGACAGGGGTTTCCTACGAGCAGTACTTC; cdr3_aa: CASTQGTGVSYEQYF
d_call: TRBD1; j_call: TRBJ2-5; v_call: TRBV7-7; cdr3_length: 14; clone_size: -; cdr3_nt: TGTGCTAGCAGCCCGACAGGGGATGCGAAGACCCAGTACTTC; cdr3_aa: CASSPTGDAKTQYF
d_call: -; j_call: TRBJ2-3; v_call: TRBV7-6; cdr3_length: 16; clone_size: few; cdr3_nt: TGTGCCAGCAGGCTCATGGCGACTCAACTTCCCGATACGCAGTATTTT; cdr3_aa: CASRLMATQLPDTQYF
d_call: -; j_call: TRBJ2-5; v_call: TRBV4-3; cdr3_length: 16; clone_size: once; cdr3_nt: TGCGCCAGCAGCCAAGTTACGGGGAGGCTCCAAGAGACCCAGTACTTC; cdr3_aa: CASSQVTGRLQETQYF
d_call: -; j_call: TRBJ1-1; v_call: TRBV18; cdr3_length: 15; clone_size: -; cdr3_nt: TGTGCCAGCTCACCACCGGACAGAACGAACACTGAAGCTTTCTTT; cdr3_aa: CASSPPDRTNTEAFF
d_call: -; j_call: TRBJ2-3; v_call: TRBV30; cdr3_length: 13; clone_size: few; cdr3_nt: TGTGCCTGGAGTCAGAGGAGGGCAGATACGCAGTATTTT; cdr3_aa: CAWSQRRADTQYF
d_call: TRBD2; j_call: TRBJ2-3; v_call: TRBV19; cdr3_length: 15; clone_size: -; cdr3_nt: TGTGCCAGTAACACGGCGGGAGTAGTTACAGATACGCAGTATTTT; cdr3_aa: CASNTAGVVTDTQYF
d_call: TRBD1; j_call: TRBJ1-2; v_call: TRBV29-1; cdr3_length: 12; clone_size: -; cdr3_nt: TGCAGCGTTGGGGGACAGGCGTATGGCTACACCTTC; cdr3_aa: CSVGGQAYGYTF
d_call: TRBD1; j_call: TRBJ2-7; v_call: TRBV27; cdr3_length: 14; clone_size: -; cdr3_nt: TGTGCCAGCAGTCCACGACAGGGGTTCTACGAGCAGTACTTC; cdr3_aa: CASSPRQGFYEQYF
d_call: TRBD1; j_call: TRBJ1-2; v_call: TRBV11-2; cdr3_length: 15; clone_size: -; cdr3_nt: TGTGCCAGCAGCTCTGGGACAGGATCTAACTATGGCTACACCTTC; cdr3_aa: CASSSGTGSNYGYTF
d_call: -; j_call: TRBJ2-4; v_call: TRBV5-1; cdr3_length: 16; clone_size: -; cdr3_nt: TGCGCCAGCAGCTTGGAGGGAGAGATAGCCAAAAACATTCAGTACTTC; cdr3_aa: CASSLEGEIAKNIQYF
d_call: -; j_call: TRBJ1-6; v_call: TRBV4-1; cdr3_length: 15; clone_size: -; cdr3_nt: TGCGCCAGCAGCCTAAGGGGCAGGAGCAATTCACCCCTCCACTTT; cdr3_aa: CASSLRGRSNSPLHF
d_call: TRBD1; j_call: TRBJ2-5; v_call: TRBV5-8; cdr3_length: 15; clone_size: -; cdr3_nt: TGTGCCAGCAGCACCCCCCGGACAGGGCGGGAGACCCAGTACTTC; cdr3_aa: CASSTPRTGRETQYF
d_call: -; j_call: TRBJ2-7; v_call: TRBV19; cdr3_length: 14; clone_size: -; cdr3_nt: TGTGCCAGTAGTATAGGGTCAGGATCGGACGAGCAGTACTTC; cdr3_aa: CASSIGSGSDEQYF
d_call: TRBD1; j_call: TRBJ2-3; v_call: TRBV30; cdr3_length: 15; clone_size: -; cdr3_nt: TGTGCCTCTAACCGGGACAGGGGGCGCCCAGATACGCAGTATTTT; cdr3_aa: CASNRDRGRPDTQYF
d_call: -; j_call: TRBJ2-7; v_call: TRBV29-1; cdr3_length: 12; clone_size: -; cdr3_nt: TGCAGCGTTGAAGACGACACCTACGAGCAGTACTTC; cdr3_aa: CSVEDDTYEQYF
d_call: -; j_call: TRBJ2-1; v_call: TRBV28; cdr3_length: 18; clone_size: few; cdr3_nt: TGTGCCAGCAGTTTCCAAACCATTTCACAGGGTCCCTACAATGAGCAGTTCTTC; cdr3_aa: CASSFQTISQGPYNEQFF
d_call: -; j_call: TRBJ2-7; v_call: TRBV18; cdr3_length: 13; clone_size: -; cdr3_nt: TGTGCCAGCTCGCAAACTAGCAGCTACGAGCAGTACTTC; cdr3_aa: CASSQTSSYEQYF
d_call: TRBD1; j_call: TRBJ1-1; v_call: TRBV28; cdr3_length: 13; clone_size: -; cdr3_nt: TGTGCCGGACGAGGACAGGGGCGGACTGAAGCTTTCTTT; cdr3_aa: CAGRGQGRTEAFF
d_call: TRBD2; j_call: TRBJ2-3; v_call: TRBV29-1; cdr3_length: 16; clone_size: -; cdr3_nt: TGCAGCGCCAAGGGACTAGCGGGAGGGCGCACAGATACGCAGTATTTT; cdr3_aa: CSAKGLAGGRTDTQYF
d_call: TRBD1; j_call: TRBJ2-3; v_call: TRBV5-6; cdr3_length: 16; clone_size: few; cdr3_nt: TGTGCCAGCAGCTTCCAAAGGACAGGACCTACAGATACGCAGTATTTT; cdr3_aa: CASSFQRTGPTDTQYF
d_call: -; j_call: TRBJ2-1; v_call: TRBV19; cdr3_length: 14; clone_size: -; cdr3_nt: TGTGCCAGTAGTATGAACGGGAAGTGGGGTGAGCAGTTCTTC; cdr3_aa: CASSMNGKWGEQFF
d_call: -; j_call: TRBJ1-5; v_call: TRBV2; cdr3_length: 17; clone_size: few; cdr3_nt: TGTGCCAGCAGTTACGGACACGACATAGTTAGCAATCAGCCCCAGCATTTT; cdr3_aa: CASSYGHDIVSNQPQHF
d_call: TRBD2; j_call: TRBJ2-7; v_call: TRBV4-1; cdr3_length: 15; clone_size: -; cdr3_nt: TGCGCCAGCAGCCTCCTGGGACTAGCGTACGACGAGCAGTACTTC; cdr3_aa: CASSLLGLAYDEQYF
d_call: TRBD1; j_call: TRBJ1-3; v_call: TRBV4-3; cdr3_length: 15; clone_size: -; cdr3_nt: TGCGCCAGCAGCCCAGGACAGGCCTCTGGAAACACCATATATTTT; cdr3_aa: CASSPGQASGNTIYF
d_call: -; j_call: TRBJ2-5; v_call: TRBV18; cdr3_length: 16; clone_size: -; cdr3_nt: TGTGCCAGCTCACCACCGCTCCGGGAATTGCGAGAGACCCAGTACTTC; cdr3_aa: CASSPPLRELRETQYF
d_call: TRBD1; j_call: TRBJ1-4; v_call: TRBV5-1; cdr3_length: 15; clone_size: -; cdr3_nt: TGCGCCAGCAGCGGGACAGGGGCAACTAATGAAAAACTGTTTTTT; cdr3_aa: CASSGTGATNEKLFF
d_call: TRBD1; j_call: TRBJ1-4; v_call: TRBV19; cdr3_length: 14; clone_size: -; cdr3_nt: TGTGCCAGTAGTCGAACAGGGGGCCGTGAAAAACTGTTTTTT; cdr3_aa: CASSRTGGREKLFF
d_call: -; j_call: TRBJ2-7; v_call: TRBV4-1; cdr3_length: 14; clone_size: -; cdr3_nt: TGCGCCAGCAGCCACACCCAGGGGTCGTACGAGCAGTACTTC; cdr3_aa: CASSHTQGSYEQYF
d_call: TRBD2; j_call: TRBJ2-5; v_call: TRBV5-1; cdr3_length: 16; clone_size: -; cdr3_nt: TGCGCCAGCAGCTTGGTGGGACTAGCGGGAAAAGAGACCCAGTACTTC; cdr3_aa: CASSLVGLAGKETQYF
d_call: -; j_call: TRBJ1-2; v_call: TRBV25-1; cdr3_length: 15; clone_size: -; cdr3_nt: TGTGCCAGCAGTGAATGGAGCGCGGCCGACGATGGCTACACCTTC; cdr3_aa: CASSEWSAADDGYTF
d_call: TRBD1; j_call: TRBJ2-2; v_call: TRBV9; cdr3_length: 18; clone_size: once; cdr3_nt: TGTGCCAGCAGCGCTCGTTTAGTCGTTGGCACAGGGGCAGGGGAGCTGTTTTTT; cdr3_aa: CASSARLVVGTGAGELFF
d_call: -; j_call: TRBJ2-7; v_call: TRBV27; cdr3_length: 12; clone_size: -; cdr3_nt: TGTGCCAGCAGTTTACGGGCCTACGAGCAGTACTTC; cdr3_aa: CASSLRAYEQYF